Below, 27 T cell receptor beta chains from the same sample are listed, as sequenced in a study of CD8 T cells in Susac syndrome. With random hexamers, 0.5 to 1 ug RNA was reverse transcribed. TCRdb analysed the immunoSEQ multiplex PCR reads with MiXCR anew, one entry per CDR3 protein. The table includes 300,000 to 350,000 distinct CDR3 sequences, about 90% detected once. The specimen sequenced was CD4+ T cells from PBMCs. These receptors were taken from a human donor with multiple sclerosis.

This chain connects TRBV30 to TRBJ1-3; a weak D match, TRBD1 (5 bases). The CDR3 sequence is 15 residues long. Germline V lookup: CDR1 GTSNPN, CDR2 SVGIG (reference sequence). Deletions cut 5 bases from V and 4 bases from J, with 18 bases between. CDR3 protein: CAWRRTPGSGNTIYF. The CDR3, as DNA: TGTGCCTGGCGTCGGACACCGGGTTCGGGAAACACCATATATTTT. Filled out from reference TRBV30 and TRBJ1-3, the complete variable domain reads SQTIHQWPATLVQPVGSPLSLECTVEGTSNPNLYWYRQAAGRGLQLLFYSVGIGQISSEVPQNLSASRPQDRQFILSSKKLLLSDSGFYLCAWRRTPGSGNTIYFGEGSWLTVV.

This chain uses TRBV30 with TRBJ1-2; D is unclear. V was clipped by 0 bases and J by 2 bases, with 7 bases between them. Germline V gene lookup returns CDR1 GTSNPN and CDR2 SVGIG (reference sequence). This CDR3 spans 13 amino acids. The CDR3 region has the DNA TGTGCCTGGAGTGTGGCTCTAAACTATGGCTACACCTTC. Protein: CAWSVALNYGYTF. The whole variable domain, filled in from reference TRBV30 and TRBJ1-2, reads SQTIHQWPATLVQPVGSPLSLECTVEGTSNPNLYWYRQAAGRGLQLLFYSVGIGQISSEVPQNLSASRPQDRQFILSSKKLLLSDSGFYLCAWSVALNYGYTFGSGTRLTVV.

The rearrangement joins TRBV3-1 to TRBJ2-1; D call uncertain. Looked up from germline, CDR1 is LGHDT and CDR2 is YNNKEL (reference sequence). The CDR3 runs 16 residues. V was shortened by 1 base and J by 5 bases, with 15 bases between the two germline ends. The CDR3 protein is CASSQVLSTRDNEQFF. CDR3 sequence (DNA): TGTGCCAGCAGCCAAGTACTCTCAACCCGAGACAATGAGCAGTTCTTC.

V and J are TRBV7-9 and TRBJ1-1; tentative D call: TRBD1 (5 bases). V dropped 2 bases and J dropped 3 bases, with 16 bases sitting between them. In germline, CDR1 is SEHNR, CDR2 FQNEAQ (reference sequence). This CDR3 has 16 residues. This CDR3 reads CASSLMERDGHTEAFF. Written as DNA, the CDR3 is TGTGCCAGCAGCTTAATGGAGCGGGACGGCCACACTGAAGCTTTCTTT.

V is TRBV30 and J is TRBJ2-2, with D maybe TRBD2 (6 bases). The V and J ends lost 0 bases and 5 bases respectively, with 10 bases between them. The CDR3 sequence is 14 residues long. CDR1 and CDR2 (germline): GTSNPN, SVGIG (reference sequence). The CDR3 loop reads CAWSVGLLTGELFF. The CDR3 DNA sequence: TGTGCCTGGAGTGTGGGACTTTTAACCGGGGAGCTGTTTTTT. The full variable domain, rest sourced from reference TRBV30 and TRBJ2-2, is SQTIHQWPATLVQPVGSPLSLECTVEGTSNPNLYWYRQAAGRGLQLLFYSVGIGQISSEVPQNLSASRPQDRQFILSSKKLLLSDSGFYLCAWSVGLLTGELFFGEGSRLTVL.

The genes are TRBV6-5 and TRBJ2-3, with 8 bases lining up with TRBD1. Germline V gene lookup returns CDR1 MNHEY and CDR2 SVGAGI. Trimming cost V 10 bases and J 0 bases; bases outside gene matches: 6. The CDR3 runs to 14 residues. CDR3 sequence: CATRQGYSTDTQYF. In DNA form, the CDR3 reads TGTGCCACCAGACAGGGGTATAGCACAGATACGCAGTATTTT.

This clonotype was detected once. The V gene is TRBV29-1, the J gene TRBJ1-1, with 7 bases that match TRBD1. V lost 6 bases to trimming and J lost 3 bases; unmatched junction nucleotides: 10. CDR1 is SQVTM and CDR2 is ANQGSEA in the germline V gene. The CDR3 totals 14 residues. CDR3 in DNA: TGCAGCGTCGCTACAGGGGTGATAGACACTGAAGCTTTCTTT. Translation gives CSVATGVIDTEAFF. Looking up the rest from reference TRBV29-1 and TRBJ1-1 gives the full variable domain: SAVISQKPSRDICQRGTSLTIQCQVDSQVTMMFWYRQQPGQSLTLIATANQGSEATYESGFVIDKFPISRPNLTFSTLTVSNMSPEDSSIYLCSVATGVIDTEAFFGQGTRLTVV.

V gene TRBV3-1 combines with J gene TRBJ1-2, with 10 bases lining up with TRBD1. The J segment lost 4 bases and the V segment lost 0 bases, leaving 5 bases of the junction unmatched. Germline loops: CDR1 LGHDT, CDR2 YNNKEL (reference sequence). CDR3 size: 16 residues. The CDR3 reads CASSQESRTGGYGYTF. The CDR3 DNA follows: TGTGCCAGCAGCCAAGAAAGTAGGACAGGGGGCTATGGCTACACCTTC.

This clonotype was observed once. The chain carries TRBV12-3 or TRBV12-4 and TRBJ2-2; 11 nucleotides agree with TRBD1. This CDR3 region has 16 residues. Unmatched junction bases numbered 8, after V lost 6 bases and J lost 5 bases. In nucleotides, the CDR3 is TGTGCCAGCAGACCTACGGGGACAGGGGGTACCGGGGAGCTGTTTTTT. It encodes CASRPTGTGGTGELFF.

This rearrangement joins TRBV20-1 to TRBJ2-2; 13 bases fit TRBD2. V shed 6 bases, J shed 7 bases, and the junction held 5 bases outside the gene matches. Germline values: CDR1 DFQATT, CDR2 SNEGSKA (reference sequence). The CDR3 length is 14 residues. The CDR3 nucleotides are TGCAGTGCCCGGACTAGCGGGAGAGTCGGGGAGCTGTTTTTT. As protein: CSARTSGRVGELFF.

The chain recombines TRBV7-9 with TRBJ2-5, with D perhaps given as TRBD1 or TRBD2 (5 bases each). The germline V gene encodes CDR1 SEHNR and CDR2 FQNEAQ (reference sequence). Trimming stripped 7 bases from V and 2 bases from J, with 8 bases between. This CDR3 has 12 residues. The CDR3 reads CASTGAQETQYF. DNA of the CDR3: TGTGCCAGCACCGGGGCACAAGAGACCCAGTACTTC.

This chain uses TRBV5-1 with TRBJ2-2; no clear D gene. Trimming stripped 6 bases from V and 1 base from J, with 16 bases between. Germline V gene sequence: CDR1 SGHRS, CDR2 YFSETQ. The CDR3 extends over 16 amino acids. CDR3 bases: TGCGCCAGCACCCGCTTGACGGACCAGAACACCGGGGAGCTGTTTTTT. Translation: CASTRLTDQNTGELFF.

The chain links TRBV12-3 or TRBV12-4 to TRBJ1-5; TRBD1 aligns across 7 bases. After removal of 2 bases from V and 6 bases from J, the junction contained 4 bases not matched to a gene. The CDR3 extends over 14 amino acids. CDR3 in amino acids: CASSLIGGPQPQHF. The CDR3 DNA follows: TGTGCCAGCAGTTTAATAGGGGGCCCTCAGCCCCAGCATTTT.

The chain recombines TRBV7-2 with TRBJ1-4; unclear D gene. This CDR3 is 15 amino acids long. Trimming stripped 6 bases from V and 4 bases from J, with 15 bases between. Germline CDR1 is SGHTA and CDR2 is FQGNSA. In nucleotides, the CDR3 is TGTGCCAGCAGTTTTTCCGGGCAAATTAATGAAAAACTGTTTTTT. Amino acid sequence: CASSFSGQINEKLFF.

J is TRBJ1-2 and V is TRBV2; tentatively, D is TRBD1 (5 bases). V lost 10 bases to trimming and J lost 7 bases, with 25 bases between them. This CDR3 contains 15 residues. The germline CDR1 and CDR2 sequences are SNHLY and FYNNEI. In DNA, the CDR3 is TGTGCCACCACAGTCTCCTCTTGGGGGGAAGGTGGCTACACCTTC. Its protein product is CATTVSSWGEGGYTF. The whole variable domain, remainder taken from reference TRBV2 and TRBJ1-2, is EPEVTQTPSHQVTQMGQEVILRCVPISNHLYFYWYRQILGQKVEFLVSFYNNEISEKSEIFDDQFSVERPDGSNFTLKIRSTKLEDSAMYFCATTVSSWGEGGYTFGSGTRLTVV.

V usage is TRBV5-1 and J usage is TRBJ1-1, with 9 bases that match TRBD1. The CDR3 contains 15 residues. V shed 2 bases, J shed 3 bases, and the junction held 5 bases outside the gene matches. CDR1 is SGHRS and CDR2 is YFSETQ in the germline V gene. CDR3: CASSFTGGRDTEAFF. The CDR3 DNA reads TGCGCCAGCAGCTTTACAGGGGGCCGGGACACTGAAGCTTTCTTT.

This chain links TRBV7-6 with TRBJ1-2; 8 nucleotides match TRBD1. CDR3 length: 15 residues. Germline V CDR1 and CDR2: SGHVS, FNYEAQ. V lost 2 bases and J lost 6; bases outside the gene matches: 8. DNA of the CDR3: TGTGCCAGCAGCTTACCAAACCAGGGGGCGAATGGCTACACCTTC. Amino acid sequence: CASSLPNQGANGYTF.

The chain couples TRBV11-3 to TRBJ2-3, with 11 bases fitting TRBD2. Germline CDR1 and CDR2: SGHNT and YENEEA. V lost 4 bases and J lost 2; bases outside the gene matches: 5. The CDR3 has 16 amino acids. CDR3 loop: CASSSGTSGHTDTQYF. CDR3 sequence (DNA): TGTGCCAGCAGCTCCGGGACTAGCGGCCACACAGATACGCAGTATTTT.

This chain links TRBV10-3 with TRBJ2-3; D gene ambiguous. The V gene's germline CDR1 is ENHRY and CDR2 SYGVKD. V lost 10 bases, J lost 3 bases, and 17 bases lay in between. The CDR3 has 14 residues. CDR3 amino acids: CATSSMSVTDTQYF. The CDR3 DNA reads TGTGCCACGTCCTCCATGTCTGTAACAGATACGCAGTATTTT.

The rearrangement uses TRBV11-3 and TRBJ2-2, with a weak D call TRBD2 (6 bases). V was shortened by 3 bases and J by 7 bases, with 9 bases between the two germline ends. The CDR3 length is 13 residues. Germline V gene lookup returns CDR1 SGHNT and CDR2 YENEEA. The CDR3 loop reads CASSLEGVGELFF. The CDR3 DNA follows: TGTGCCAGCAGCTTGGAGGGAGTCGGGGAGCTGTTTTTT.

This clonotype showed up just once. The chain employs TRBV7-6 and TRBJ1-6; 7 bases match TRBD1. CDR1 is SGHVS and CDR2 is FNYEAQ in the germline V gene. The CDR3 contains 15 residues. The V segment lost 5 bases and the J segment 9 bases; nucleotides outside the gene matches: 10. The CDR3 bases are TGTGCCAGCAGCCTACACAGGGGCGAGGGTTCACCCCTCCACTTT. Encoded protein: CASSLHRGEGSPLHF.

The CDR3 protein is CASSSTGQQLSMNTEAFF. In DNA form, the CDR3 reads TGTGCCAGCAGCTCCACCGGACAGCAACTGTCTATGAACACTGAAGCTTTCTTT. The chain employs TRBV7-3 and TRBJ1-1; weak D call: TRBD1 (6 bases). The V gene's germline CDR1 is SGHTA and CDR2 FQGTGA. V lost 4 bases and J lost 0, with 21 bases in between. CDR3 length equals 18 residues.

This chain connects TRBV9 to TRBJ1-4; D remains ambiguous. Germline V gene sequence: CDR1 SGDLS, CDR2 YYNGEE. This CDR3 region has 17 residues. Trimming shortened V by 4 bases and J by 4 bases, and 20 bases separated the two germline ends. DNA of the CDR3: TGTGCCAGCAGCCTCCATATTAGTCGCGACGTTAATGAAAAACTGTTTTTT. Protein product: CASSLHISRDVNEKLFF.

The chain employs TRBV7-3 and TRBJ2-1; a weak D match, TRBD1 (5 bases). CDR3 length equals 15 residues. CDR1 SGHTA and CDR2 FQGTGA come from the germline V gene. The V and J ends lost 4 bases and 9 bases respectively, with 19 bases between them. The CDR3 spells CASSSGGAGLGEQFF. In DNA, the CDR3 is TGTGCCAGCAGCTCAGGTGGTGCAGGGTTGGGTGAGCAGTTCTTC. Full variable domain (outside the CDR3, taken from reference TRBV7-3 and TRBJ2-1): GAGVSQTPSNKVTEKGKYVELRCDPISGHTALYWYRQSLGQGPEFLIYFQGTGAADDSGLPNDRFFAVRPEGSVSTLKIQRTERGDSAVYLCASSSGGAGLGEQFFGPGTRLTVL.

The chain uses TRBV12-3 or TRBV12-4 and TRBJ1-2; no firm D call. The CDR3 length is 12 residues. V lost 1 base, J lost 5 bases, and 5 bases lay in between. The CDR3 is CASSLEDYGYTF. The CDR3 DNA reads TGTGCCAGCAGTTTAGAGGATTATGGCTACACCTTC.

This sequence joins TRBV4-3 and TRBJ1-2, with 10 positions matching TRBD1. Germline V CDR1 and CDR2: LGHNA, YSLEER. V shed 1 base, J shed 4 bases, and the junction held 6 bases outside the gene matches. The CDR3 has 16 residues. The CDR3, as DNA: TGCGCCAGCAGCCAAGCGTGGGGACAGGGGTTCTATGGCTACACCTTC. Encoded protein: CASSQAWGQGFYGYTF.

The CDR3 nucleotides read TGTGCCTGGAGTGCCCCAAATGGGAGGGAGCAGTACTTC. This gives the protein CAWSAPNGREQYF. The V and J genes are TRBV30 and TRBJ2-7; maybe TRBD2 (6 bases). V was cut by 1 base and J by 7 bases, with 14 bases left in between. This CDR3 comprises 13 residues. Germline V lookup: CDR1 GTSNPN, CDR2 SVGIG (reference sequence).